This entry lists 24 T cell receptor beta chains sequenced from one sample in a study of Ad26.COV2.S vaccination and SARS-CoV-2 variants. Generated by immunoSEQ multiplex PCR, the TCRdb table keeps only in-frame clones and is missing some. This table holds 400,000 to 450,000 clones, roughly 88% found once. Indicated treatment: 15 to 20 received Ad26.COV2.S at low or high dose, single or two shots; several received placebo; per-sample allocation not given. All samples were drawn on day 63, counting from the first vaccine or placebo injection. The material sequenced was peripheral blood, taken in a trial of Ad26.COV2.S vaccine versus placebo. These receptors were collected from a person between 18 and 59 years old who received the Ad26.COV2.S COVID-19 vaccine or a placebo.

The chain links TRBV7-2 to TRBJ1-5, with TRBD1 matching over 12 bases. Trimming cost V 5 bases and J 6 bases; bases outside gene matches: 5. In germline, CDR1 is SGHTA, CDR2 FQGNSA. The CDR3 is 15 residues long. The CDR3 sequence: CASSRDRGQFQPQHF. DNA for the CDR3: TGTGCCAGCAGCCGGGACAGGGGGCAGTTTCAGCCCCAGCATTTT.

V and J are TRBV5-4 and TRBJ2-3, with D hard to call. Germline V gene lookup returns CDR1 SGHNT and CDR2 YYREEE (reference sequence). CDR3 length: 15 amino acids. V shed 4 bases and J shed 2 bases, with 14 bases lying between them. The chain's CDR3 is CASSRTTGDTDTQYF. In nucleotides, the CDR3 is TGTGCCAGCAGCCGCACTACTGGGGACACAGATACGCAGTATTTT.

The rearrangement joins TRBV4-2 to TRBJ2-1; D might be TRBD1 (6 bases). The germline V and J ends were trimmed by 4 bases and 0 bases, with 10 bases remaining between them. The CDR3 has 15 amino acids. CDR1 is LGHNA and CDR2 is YNFKEQ in the germline V gene. The CDR3 is CASSLQGSSYNEQFF. The DNA of the CDR3 is TGTGCCAGCAGCCTACAGGGAAGCTCCTACAATGAGCAGTTCTTC.

V gene TRBV5-1 combines with J gene TRBJ2-4; D might be TRBD2 (6 bases). This CDR3 is built from 14 residues. The ends were cut back, 3 bases at V and 8 bases at J, with 15 bases in the middle. Looked up from germline, CDR1 is SGHRS and CDR2 is YFSETQ. This CDR3 is CASSWGLSEDIQYF. As DNA, the CDR3 is TGCGCCAGCAGCTGGGGACTGTCTGAAGACATTCAGTACTTC.

This chain joins TRBV18 and TRBJ1-5; D gene uncertain. CDR1 and CDR2 from the germline V gene are KGHSH and LQKENI. The CDR3 spans 12 residues. Trimming stripped 6 bases from V and 4 bases from J, with 7 bases between. The CDR3 spells CASSQENQPQHF. The CDR3 DNA follows: TGTGCCAGCTCCCAGGAAAATCAGCCCCAGCATTTT.

This clone was observed once. CDR3 in DNA: TGTGCCAGCAGCCTCGGACTAGCGGGAGTCTCCGAGCAGTACTTC. Protein product: CASSLGLAGVSEQYF. The V and J genes are TRBV11-2 and TRBJ2-7; 13 nucleotides align to TRBD2. Germline CDR1 reads SGHAT; CDR2 reads FQNNGV. The length of the CDR3 is 15 residues. V shed 5 bases and J 6 bases; nucleotides not matched to a gene: 7.

The rearrangement links TRBV7-8 to TRBJ2-2; D remains unclear. This CDR3 spans 15 amino acids. Germline V gene data show CDR1 as SGHVS and CDR2 as FQNEAQ. V shed 3 bases and J shed 0 bases, with 8 bases lying between them. DNA for the CDR3: TGTGCCAGCAGCTTCTGGACGTCGAACACCGGGGAGCTGTTTTTT. This encodes CASSFWTSNTGELFF.

This chain uses TRBV7-2 with TRBJ2-3, with TRBD2 identical over 11 bases. The CDR3 consists of 15 residues. Trimming cost V 5 bases and J 8 bases; bases outside gene matches: 9. Germline V lookup: CDR1 SGHTA, CDR2 FQGNSA. The CDR3 DNA reads as TGTGCCAGCAGCATCCTAGCGGGAGGCGAAGGTACGCAGTATTTT. The encoded protein is CASSILAGGEGTQYF.

The V gene is TRBV5-5, the J gene TRBJ1-4; TRBD1 is a possible D gene (6 bases). The CDR3 is 14 residues long. Germline V CDR1 and CDR2: SGHKS, YYEKEE (reference sequence). V lost 2 bases and J 7 bases, leaving 12 bases between the germline ends. CDR3 protein: CASSLGNRVEKLFF. CDR3 nucleotide sequence: TGTGCCAGCAGCTTAGGTAACAGGGTTGAAAAACTGTTTTTT.

The rearrangement joins TRBV4-1 to TRBJ2-1, with a tentative D call TRBD1 (5 bases). Germline V gene sequence: CDR1 MGHRA, CDR2 YSYEKL. Trimming took off 3 bases at V and 1 base at J, with 16 bases between the two ends. The CDR3 has 17 amino acids. The CDR3, as DNA: TGCGCCAGCAGCCATCGTATACAGGCCCTATCCTACAATGAGCAGTTCTTC. Residues: CASSHRIQALSYNEQFF.

The genes are TRBV4-3 and TRBJ2-7, with 8 bases lining up with TRBD2. The CDR3 runs 18 residues. Germline assignment: CDR1 LGHNA and CDR2 YSLEER. The trim removed 1 base at V and 5 bases at J, leaving 16 bases unmatched. CDR3 sequence (DNA): TGCGCCAGCAGCCAAGGGGTGGCGGGAGGAACCGGTGCCGACGAGCAGTACTTC. This translates into CASSQGVAGGTGADEQYF.

V gene TRBV5-1 combines with J gene TRBJ2-7; 12 bases fit TRBD1. The V and J ends lost 8 bases and 5 bases, in that order; junction bases with no gene match: 5. This CDR3 is built from 13 residues. Germline V gene lookup returns CDR1 SGHRS and CDR2 YFSETQ. CDR3 region: CASGTGGLDEQYF. The CDR3 DNA reads as TGCGCCAGTGGGACAGGGGGCTTGGACGAGCAGTACTTC.

The chain joins TRBV27 to TRBJ2-1; D possibly matches TRBD1 or TRBD2 (7 bases each). The germline V gene encodes CDR1 MNHEY and CDR2 SMNVEV (reference sequence). With 8 bases removed from V and 7 bases from J, the gap between germline ends came to 18 bases. The length of the CDR3 is 14 residues. CDR3 coding DNA: TGTGCCAGCCAGGGGGGGAGCCATCTAAATGAGCAGTTCTTC. This sequence encodes CASQGGSHLNEQFF.

The rearrangement uses TRBV7-8 and TRBJ1-4; no clear D gene. This CDR3 contains 15 residues. Trimming removed 1 base at V and 4 bases at J, with 10 bases between. The germline V gene has CDR1 SGHVS and CDR2 FQNEAQ. This CDR3 reads CASSLDRWSNEKLFF. For the CDR3, the DNA is TGTGCCAGCAGCTTAGATCGTTGGAGTAATGAAAAACTGTTTTTT.

The rearrangement joins TRBV7-2 to TRBJ2-2; 8 nucleotides agree with TRBD2. The CDR3 length is 18 residues. Germline V CDR1 and CDR2: SGHTA, FQGNSA. The V and J ends lost 5 bases and 1 base, in that order; junction bases with no gene match: 12. The CDR3 DNA reads TGTGCCAGCAGCCCGGAAGACCCTACTAGCGGGAACACCGGGGAGCTGTTTTTT. Translating it yields CASSPEDPTSGNTGELFF.

This chain joins TRBV24-1 and TRBJ2-1; a weak D match, TRBD2 (5 bases). In germline, CDR1 is KGHDR, CDR2 SFDVKD. The length of the CDR3 is 20 residues. The V gene lost 4 bases and the J gene lost 0 bases, with 24 bases spanning the gap. The CDR3 DNA reads TGTGCCACCAGTGACCGCCGGGGATTTGTGGACCCGAGCTCCTACAATGAGCAGTTCTTC. Protein sequence: CATSDRRGFVDPSSYNEQFF.

The chain combines TRBV7-2 with TRBJ2-7; 8 positions match TRBD1. The CDR3 loop spans 14 amino acids. CDR1 is SGHTA and CDR2 is FQGNSA in the germline V gene. The V gene end was trimmed by 6 bases and the J gene end by 2 bases; junction bases not matched to a gene: 6. CDR3 region: CASRSQDRAYEQYF. The CDR3 region has the DNA TGTGCCAGCAGAAGTCAGGACAGGGCCTACGAGCAGTACTTC.

The rearrangement joins TRBV6-5 to TRBJ2-7, with 9 bases fitting TRBD1. This CDR3 contains 15 residues. V shed 4 bases, J shed 6 bases, and the junction held 10 bases outside the gene matches. Germline CDR1 MNHEY, CDR2 SVGAGI. CDR3 coding DNA: TGTGCCAGCAGTTTAGACAGGGGGGGACTGGGCGAGCAGTACTTC. Translation: CASSLDRGGLGEQYF.

The chain carries TRBV4-1 and TRBJ2-7, with D perhaps assigned TRBD1 or TRBD2 (7 bases each). Germline values: CDR1 MGHRA, CDR2 YSYEKL. V dropped 4 bases and J dropped 2 bases, with 24 bases sitting between them. CDR3 length: 18 amino acids. This chain's CDR3 is CASSPSWEPRGTTYEQYF. CDR3 DNA: TGCGCCAGCAGCCCGTCTTGGGAACCCAGGGGGACTACCTACGAGCAGTACTTC.

This sequence joins TRBV25-1 and TRBJ1-1; a weak D match, TRBD1 (5 bases). From germline, CDR1 is MGHDK and CDR2 SYGVNS. Trimming removed 7 bases from V and 3 bases from J, with 12 bases in between. The CDR3 sequence is 13 residues long. CDR3 region: CASKRGAYTEAFF. CDR3 nucleotide sequence: TGTGCCAGCAAACGAGGGGCGTACACTGAAGCTTTCTTT.

The chain recombines TRBV10-3 with TRBJ2-3; 7 nucleotides line up with TRBD1. The trim removed 3 bases at V and 2 bases at J, leaving 2 bases unmatched. CDR1 is ENHRY, CDR2 SYGVKD, per germline. CDR3 length: 14 residues. CDR3 bases: TGTGCCATCAGTGATGACAGGGACACAGATACGCAGTATTTT. As protein: CAISDDRDTDTQYF.

DNA for the CDR3: TGTGCCAGCAGTTTCCCCGGGGGCGATTTGAAGCAGTACTTC. This codes for CASSFPGGDLKQYF. The chain uses TRBV28 and TRBJ2-7, with D perhaps being TRBD1 or TRBD2 (6 bases each). Per the germline V gene, CDR1 is MDHEN and CDR2 is SYDVKM. CDR3 length equals 14 residues. V was trimmed by 3 bases and J by 8 bases, leaving 17 bases between them.

Concerning this clone: The sample contains more than one DNA sequence encoding this CDR3. This chain links TRBV6-2 or TRBV6-3 with TRBJ2-7, with D perhaps TRBD1 (6 bases). The germline V gene has CDR1 MNHEY and CDR2 SVGEGT. V was clipped by 0 bases and J by 4 bases, with 7 bases between them. The CDR3 has 13 amino acids. In DNA form, the CDR3 reads TGTGCCAGCAGTTACTCGCAGGGGTACGAGCAGTACTTC. As protein: CASSYSQGYEQYF.

The chain has TRBV7-2 and TRBJ1-4, with 7 bases fitting TRBD1. J gave up 1 base and V 2 bases, and 1 base lay outside the gene matches. This CDR3 is 15 amino acids long. Germline V gene sequence: CDR1 SGHTA, CDR2 FQGNSA. The CDR3 sequence: CASSLRQGTNEKLFF. The CDR3 DNA reads as TGTGCCAGCAGCTTAAGACAGGGAACTAATGAAAAACTGTTTTTT.